A single T cell receptor (beta chain) is shown here with its context. In the source study's methods: How many nucleated cells were present was estimated from reference gene primer amplification. Sequencing used immunoSEQ multiplex PCR; TCRdb keeps in-frame clones, though not all of them. The D gene and trimming were derived from the DNA, and the V and J assignments and clone size from that table. Of around 310,000 clones listed, roughly 90% are singletons. These data belong to a study of blood T cell repertoires in COVID-19. At the level of the study: The United States, Italy and Spain provided the acute and convalescent COVID-19 samples.

Living in about 25 US areas, the participants were between roughly 18 and 89 years of age. All recovered Cohort 3 donors got two negative PCRs, got clearance, or saw symptom resolution. The receptor was derived from a woman between 40 and 50 years old who had recovered from COVID-19. The sequenced sample was PBMCs or T cells enriched from blood (not recorded which).

CDR3 sequence: CASSFREHGLADTQYF. The DNA of the CDR3 is TGTGCCAGCAGTTTCCGGGAGCACGGGTTAGCAGATACGCAGTATTTT. The J gene is TRBJ2-3, the V gene TRBV27; the D gene is possibly TRBD2 (6 bases). Trimming stripped 3 bases from V and 4 bases from J, with 17 bases between. Germline assignment: CDR1 MNHEY and CDR2 SMNVEV (reference sequence). The CDR3 loop spans 16 amino acids.